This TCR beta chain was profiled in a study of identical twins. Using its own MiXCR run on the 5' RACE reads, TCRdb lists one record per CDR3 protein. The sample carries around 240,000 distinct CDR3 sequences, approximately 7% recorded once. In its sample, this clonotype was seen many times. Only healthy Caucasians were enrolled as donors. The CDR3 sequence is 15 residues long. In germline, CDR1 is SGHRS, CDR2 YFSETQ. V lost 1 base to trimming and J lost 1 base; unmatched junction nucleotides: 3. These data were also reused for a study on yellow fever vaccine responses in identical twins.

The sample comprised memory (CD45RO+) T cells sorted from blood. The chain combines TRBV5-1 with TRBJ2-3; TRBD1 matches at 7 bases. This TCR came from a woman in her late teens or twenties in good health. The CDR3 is CASSLTGARTDTQYF. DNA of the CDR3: TGCGCCAGCAGCTTGACAGGGGCTCGCACAGATACGCAGTATTTT.